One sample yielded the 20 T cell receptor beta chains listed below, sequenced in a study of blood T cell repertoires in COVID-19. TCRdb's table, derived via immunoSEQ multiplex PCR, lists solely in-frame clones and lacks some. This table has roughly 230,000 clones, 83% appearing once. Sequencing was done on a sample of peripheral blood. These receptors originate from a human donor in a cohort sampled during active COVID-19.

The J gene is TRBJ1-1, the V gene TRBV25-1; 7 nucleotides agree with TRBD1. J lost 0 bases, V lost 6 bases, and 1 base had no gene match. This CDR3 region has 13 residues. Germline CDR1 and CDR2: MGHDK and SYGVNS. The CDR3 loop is CASRTGLNTEAFF. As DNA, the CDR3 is TGTGCCAGCAGGACAGGGTTGAACACTGAAGCTTTCTTT.

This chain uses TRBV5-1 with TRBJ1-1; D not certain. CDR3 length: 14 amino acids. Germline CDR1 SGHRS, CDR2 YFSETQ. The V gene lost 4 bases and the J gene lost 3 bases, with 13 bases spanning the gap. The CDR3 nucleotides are TGCGCCAGCAGCCCCCTAGTGGCAGACACTGAAGCTTTCTTT. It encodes CASSPLVADTEAFF.

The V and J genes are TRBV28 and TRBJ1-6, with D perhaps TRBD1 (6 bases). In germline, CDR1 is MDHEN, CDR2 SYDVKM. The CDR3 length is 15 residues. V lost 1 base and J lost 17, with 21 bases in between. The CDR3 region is CASSLFSQGRESIHF. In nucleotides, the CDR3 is TGTGCCAGCAGTTTATTTTCTCAGGGGCGGGAGAGCATCCACTTT.

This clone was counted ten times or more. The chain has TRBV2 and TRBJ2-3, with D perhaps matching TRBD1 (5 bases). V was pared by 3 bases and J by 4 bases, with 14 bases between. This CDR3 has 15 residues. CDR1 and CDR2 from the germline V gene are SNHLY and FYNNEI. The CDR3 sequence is CASSDIDQGADTQYF. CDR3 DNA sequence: TGTGCCAGCAGTGATATAGACCAAGGGGCAGATACGCAGTATTTT.

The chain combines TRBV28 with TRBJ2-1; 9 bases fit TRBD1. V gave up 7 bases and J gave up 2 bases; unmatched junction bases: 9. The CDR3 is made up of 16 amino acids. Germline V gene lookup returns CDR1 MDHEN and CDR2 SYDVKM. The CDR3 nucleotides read TGTGCCAGCAACCCTGCCGGGACAGGGACCTACAATGAGCAGTTCTTC. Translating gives CASNPAGTGTYNEQFF.

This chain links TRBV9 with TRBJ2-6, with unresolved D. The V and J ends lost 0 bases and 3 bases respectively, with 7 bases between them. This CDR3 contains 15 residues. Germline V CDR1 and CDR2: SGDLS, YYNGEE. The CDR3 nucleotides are TGTGCCAGCAGCGTAGACCCGAGTGGGGCCAACGTCCTGACTTTC. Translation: CASSVDPSGANVLTF.

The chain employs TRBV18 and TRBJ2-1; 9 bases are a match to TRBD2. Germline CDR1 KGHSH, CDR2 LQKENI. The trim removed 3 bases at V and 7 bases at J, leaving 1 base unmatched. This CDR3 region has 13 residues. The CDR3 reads CASSPRGGNEQFF. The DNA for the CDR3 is TGTGCCAGCTCACCGCGGGGGGGGAATGAGCAGTTCTTC.

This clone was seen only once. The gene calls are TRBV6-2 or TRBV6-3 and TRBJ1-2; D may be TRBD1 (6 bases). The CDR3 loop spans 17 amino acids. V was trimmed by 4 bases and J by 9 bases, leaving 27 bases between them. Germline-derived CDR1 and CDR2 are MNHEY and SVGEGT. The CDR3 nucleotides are TGTGCCAGCAGTTCCCACAGGGTACATAGGTGGGTTTGGAGCTACACCTTC. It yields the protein CASSSHRVHRWVWSYTF.

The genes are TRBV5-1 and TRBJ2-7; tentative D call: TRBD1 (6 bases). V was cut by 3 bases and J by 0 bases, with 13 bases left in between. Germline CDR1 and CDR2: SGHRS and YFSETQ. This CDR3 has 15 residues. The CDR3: CASSYTGTNSYEQYF. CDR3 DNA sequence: TGCGCCAGCAGCTACACCGGGACAAACTCCTACGAGCAGTACTTC.

CDR3 in amino acids: CATSRDPSGGSLRTDTQYF. For the CDR3, the DNA is TGTGCCACCAGCAGAGACCCTAGCGGAGGATCTTTAAGGACAGATACGCAGTATTTT. The rearrangement uses TRBV15 and TRBJ2-3; TRBD2 matches at 7 bases. CDR3 length equals 19 residues. CDR1 and CDR2 from the germline V gene are LNHNV and YYDKDF (reference sequence). The V gene end was trimmed by 0 bases and the J gene end by 3 bases; junction bases not matched to a gene: 15. Variable domain in full (rest from reference TRBV15 and TRBJ2-3): DAMVIQNPRYQVTQFGKPVTLSCSQTLNHNVMYWYQQKSSQAPKLLFHYYDKDFNNEADTPDNFQSRRPNTSFCFLDIRSPGLGDTAMYLCATSRDPSGGSLRTDTQYFGPGTRLTVL.

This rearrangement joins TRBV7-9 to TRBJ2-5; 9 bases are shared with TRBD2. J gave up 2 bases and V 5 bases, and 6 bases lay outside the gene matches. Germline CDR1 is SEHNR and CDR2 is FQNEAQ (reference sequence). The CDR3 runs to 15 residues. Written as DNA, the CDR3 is TGTGCCAGCAGCCTGCGACTAGCGGCACAAGAGACCCAGTACTTC. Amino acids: CASSLRLAAQETQYF.

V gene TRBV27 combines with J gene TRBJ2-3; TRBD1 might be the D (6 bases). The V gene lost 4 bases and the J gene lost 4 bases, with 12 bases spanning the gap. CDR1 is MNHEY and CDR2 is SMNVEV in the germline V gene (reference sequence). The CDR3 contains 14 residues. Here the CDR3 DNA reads TGTGCCAGCAGTTCACCCAGGGGAGCAGATACGCAGTATTTT. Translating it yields CASSSPRGADTQYF.

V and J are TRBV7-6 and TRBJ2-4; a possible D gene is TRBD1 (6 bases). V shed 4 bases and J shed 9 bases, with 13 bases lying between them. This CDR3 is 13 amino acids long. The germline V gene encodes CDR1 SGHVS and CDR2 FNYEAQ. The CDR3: CASSYRTVGIQYF. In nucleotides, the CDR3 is TGTGCCAGCAGCTATAGGACAGTAGGCATTCAGTACTTC.

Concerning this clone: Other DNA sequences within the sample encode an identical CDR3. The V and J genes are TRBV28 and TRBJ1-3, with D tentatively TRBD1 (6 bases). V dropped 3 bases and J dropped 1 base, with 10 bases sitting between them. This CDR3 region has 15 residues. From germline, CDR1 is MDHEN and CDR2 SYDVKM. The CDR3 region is CASSFQQGSGNTIYF. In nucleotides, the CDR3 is TGTGCCAGCAGTTTTCAACAGGGATCTGGAAACACCATATATTTT.

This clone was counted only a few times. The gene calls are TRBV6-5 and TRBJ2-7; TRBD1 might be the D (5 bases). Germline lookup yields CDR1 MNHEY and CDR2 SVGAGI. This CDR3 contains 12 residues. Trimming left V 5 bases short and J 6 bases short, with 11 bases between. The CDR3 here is CASSPPGREQYF. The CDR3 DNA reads TGTGCCAGCAGTCCCCCAGGGCGCGAGCAGTACTTC.

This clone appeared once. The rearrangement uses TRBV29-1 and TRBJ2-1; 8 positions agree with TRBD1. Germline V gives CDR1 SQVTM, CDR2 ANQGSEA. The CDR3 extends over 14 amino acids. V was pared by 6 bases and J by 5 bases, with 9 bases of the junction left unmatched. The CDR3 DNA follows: TGCAGCGTCGCTCCGGACAGGGTGGACAATGAGCAGTTCTTC. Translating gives CSVAPDRVDNEQFF.

CDR3 bases: TGTGCCAGCAGTGAGTGGGAGACCACTGAAGCTTTCTTT. This gives the protein CASSEWETTEAFF. This chain uses TRBV6-4 with TRBJ1-1; D unresolved. The germline CDR1 and CDR2 sequences are MRHNA and SNTAGT. The CDR3 length is 13 residues. The ends were cut back, 3 bases at V and 4 bases at J, with 9 bases in the middle.

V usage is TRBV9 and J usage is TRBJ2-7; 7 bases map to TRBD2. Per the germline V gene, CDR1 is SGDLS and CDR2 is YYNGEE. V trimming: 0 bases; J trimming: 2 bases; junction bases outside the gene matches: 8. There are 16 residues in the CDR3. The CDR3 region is CASSVGTAGLPYEQYF. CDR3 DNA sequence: TGTGCCAGCAGCGTAGGAACCGCGGGACTACCCTACGAGCAGTACTTC. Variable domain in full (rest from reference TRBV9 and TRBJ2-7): DSGVTQTPKHLITATGQRVTLRCSPRSGDLSVYWYQQSLDQGLQFLIQYYNGEERAKGNILERFSAQQFPDLHSELNLSSLELGDSALYFCASSVGTAGLPYEQYFGPGTRLTVT.

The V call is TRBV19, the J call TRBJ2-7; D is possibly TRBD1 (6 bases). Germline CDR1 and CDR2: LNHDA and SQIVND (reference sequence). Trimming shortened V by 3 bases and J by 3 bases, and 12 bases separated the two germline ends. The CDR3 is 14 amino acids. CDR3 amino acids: CASSIGQGHYEQYF. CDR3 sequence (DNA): TGTGCCAGTAGTATTGGGCAGGGGCACTACGAGCAGTACTTC. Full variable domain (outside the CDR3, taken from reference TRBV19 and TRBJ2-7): DGGITQSPKYLFRKEGQNVTLSCEQNLNHDAMYWYRQDPGQGLRLIYYSQIVNDFQKGDIAEGYSVSREKKESFPLTVTSAQKNPTAFYLCASSIGQGHYEQYFGPGTRLTVT.

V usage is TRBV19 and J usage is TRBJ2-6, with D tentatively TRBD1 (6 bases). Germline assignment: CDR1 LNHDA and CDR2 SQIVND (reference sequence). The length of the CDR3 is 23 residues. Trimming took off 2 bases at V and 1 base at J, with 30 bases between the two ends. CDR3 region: CASSIRSRGQPLTYGSGANVLTF. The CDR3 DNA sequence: TGTGCCAGTAGTATAAGGAGTCGAGGACAGCCCCTTACCTACGGTTCTGGGGCCAACGTCCTGACTTTC.